This T cell receptor beta chain was profiled in a study of blood T cell repertoires in COVID-19. The trim removed 3 bases at V and 5 bases at J, leaving 6 bases unmatched. The CDR3 extends over 14 amino acids. Germline loops: CDR1 SGHRS, CDR2 YFSETQ. Produced via immunoSEQ multiplex PCR; TCRdb's table is partial and in-frame only. The table lists 55,000 to 80,000 clones, around 80% of them singletons, with around 6.6% in the top ten. The chain is built from TRBV5-1 and TRBJ2-3; 7 bases line up with TRBD1. The clonotype originates from a human donor in a cohort sampled during active COVID-19. Input material: peripheral blood. CDR3 nucleotides: TGCGCCAGCAGCTCCGGACAGGTTGGAGATACGCAGTATTTT. Its protein product is CASSSGQVGDTQYF.